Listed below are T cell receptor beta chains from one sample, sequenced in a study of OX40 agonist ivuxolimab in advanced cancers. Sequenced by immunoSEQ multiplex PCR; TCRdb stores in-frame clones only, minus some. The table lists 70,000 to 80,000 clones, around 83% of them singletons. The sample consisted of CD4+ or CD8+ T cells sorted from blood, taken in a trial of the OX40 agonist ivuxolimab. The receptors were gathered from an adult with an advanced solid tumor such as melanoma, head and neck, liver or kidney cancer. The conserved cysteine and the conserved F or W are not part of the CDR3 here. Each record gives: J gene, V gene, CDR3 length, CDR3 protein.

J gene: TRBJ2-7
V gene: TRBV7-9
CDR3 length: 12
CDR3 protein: ASSPGQGVYEQY

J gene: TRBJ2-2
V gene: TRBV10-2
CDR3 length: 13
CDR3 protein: ASSLAGGNTGELF

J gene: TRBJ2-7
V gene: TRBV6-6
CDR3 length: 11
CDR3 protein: ASSYSGSYEQY

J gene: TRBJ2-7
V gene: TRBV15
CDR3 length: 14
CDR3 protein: ATSRDLQRIGYEQY

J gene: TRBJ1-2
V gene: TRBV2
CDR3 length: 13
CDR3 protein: ASSGPTGLVYGYT

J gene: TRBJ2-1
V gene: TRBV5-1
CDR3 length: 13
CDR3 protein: ASSSTSGSYNEQF

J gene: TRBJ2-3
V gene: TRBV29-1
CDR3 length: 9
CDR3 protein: SARNTDTQY

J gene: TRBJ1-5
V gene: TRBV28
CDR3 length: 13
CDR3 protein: ASSVSRQGGQPQH

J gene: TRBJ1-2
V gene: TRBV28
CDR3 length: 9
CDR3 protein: ASSSGRGYT

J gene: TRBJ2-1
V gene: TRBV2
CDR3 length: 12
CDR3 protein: ASSEAGGRDEQF

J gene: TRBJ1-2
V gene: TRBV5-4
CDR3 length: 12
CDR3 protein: ASSSDRGYYGYT

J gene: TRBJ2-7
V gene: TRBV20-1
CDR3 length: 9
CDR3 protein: SAPASYEQY

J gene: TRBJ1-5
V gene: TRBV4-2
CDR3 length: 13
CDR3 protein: ASSQVVDSNQPQH

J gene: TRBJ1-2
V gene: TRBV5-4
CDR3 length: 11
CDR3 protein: ASNLGGNYGYT

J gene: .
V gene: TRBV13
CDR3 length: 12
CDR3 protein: ASSLRDIQYEQY

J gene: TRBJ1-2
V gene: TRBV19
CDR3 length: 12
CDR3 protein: ASSIGQANYGYT

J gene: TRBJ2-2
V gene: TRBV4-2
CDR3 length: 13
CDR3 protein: ASSQDRPVTGELF

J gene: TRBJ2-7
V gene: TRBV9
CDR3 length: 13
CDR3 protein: ASSGDLAGGYEQY

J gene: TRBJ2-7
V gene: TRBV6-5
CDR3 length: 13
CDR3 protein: ASSYATGPHYEQY

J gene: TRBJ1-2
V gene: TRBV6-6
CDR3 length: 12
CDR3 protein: ASRTMSTNYGYT

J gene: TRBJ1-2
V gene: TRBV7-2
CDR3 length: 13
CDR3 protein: ASSPSSLPGYGYT

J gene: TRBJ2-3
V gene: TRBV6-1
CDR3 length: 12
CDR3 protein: ASRERRESDTQY

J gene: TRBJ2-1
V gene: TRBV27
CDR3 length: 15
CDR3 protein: ASSSTTFLSSYNEQF

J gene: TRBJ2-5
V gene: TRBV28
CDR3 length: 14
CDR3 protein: ASSLRRGQGAETQY

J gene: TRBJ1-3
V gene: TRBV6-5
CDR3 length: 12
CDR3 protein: ASTRLTPGNTIY

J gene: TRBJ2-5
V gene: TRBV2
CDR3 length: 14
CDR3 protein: ASSEDSGRYQETQY

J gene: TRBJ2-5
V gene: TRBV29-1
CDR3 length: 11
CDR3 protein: SVGGEGGETQY

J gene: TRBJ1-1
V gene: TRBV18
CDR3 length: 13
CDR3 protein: ASSPQGMVNTEAF

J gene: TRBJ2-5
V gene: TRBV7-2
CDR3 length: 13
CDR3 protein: ASSVRLGGQETQY

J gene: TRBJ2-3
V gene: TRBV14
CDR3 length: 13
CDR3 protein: ASSRYTSGTDTQY

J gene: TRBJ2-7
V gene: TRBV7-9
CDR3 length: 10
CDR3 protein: ASSPTGVEQY

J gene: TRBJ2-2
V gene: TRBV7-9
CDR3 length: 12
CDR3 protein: ASTLGSNTGELF

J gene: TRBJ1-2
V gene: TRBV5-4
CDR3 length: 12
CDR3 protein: ASTQLRGSGGYT

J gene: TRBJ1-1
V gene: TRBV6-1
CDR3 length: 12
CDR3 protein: ATTGGAMNTEAF

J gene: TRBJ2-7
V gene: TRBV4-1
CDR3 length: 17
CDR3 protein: ASSQDRRVAGVLNIEQY

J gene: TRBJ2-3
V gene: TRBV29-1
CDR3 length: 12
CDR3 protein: SAPQGASTDTQY

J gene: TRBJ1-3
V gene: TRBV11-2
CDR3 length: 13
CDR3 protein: ASSLDSVSGNTIY

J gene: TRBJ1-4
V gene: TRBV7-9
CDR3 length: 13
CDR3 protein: ASSSPVGGKEKLF

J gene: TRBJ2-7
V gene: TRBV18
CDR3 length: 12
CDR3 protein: ASSPSGTRYEQY

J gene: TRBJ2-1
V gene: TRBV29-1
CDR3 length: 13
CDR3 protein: SAELDGILRDEQF

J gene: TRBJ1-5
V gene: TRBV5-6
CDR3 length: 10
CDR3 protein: ASSFVNQPQH

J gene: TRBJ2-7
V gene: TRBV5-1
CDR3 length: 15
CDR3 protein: ASSLARGTSGSYEQY

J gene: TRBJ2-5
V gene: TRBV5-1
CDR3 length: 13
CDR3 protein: ASSPGLAGVETQY

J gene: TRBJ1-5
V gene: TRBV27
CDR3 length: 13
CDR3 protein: ASSFGVLSNQPQH

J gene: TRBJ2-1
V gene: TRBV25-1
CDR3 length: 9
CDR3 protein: ASSDATQQF

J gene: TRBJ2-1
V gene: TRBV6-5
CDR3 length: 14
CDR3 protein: ASSYLGSLSYNEQF

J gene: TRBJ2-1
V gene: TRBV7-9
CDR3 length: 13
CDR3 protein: ASSSWDRGGNEQF

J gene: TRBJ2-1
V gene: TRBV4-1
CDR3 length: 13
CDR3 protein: ASSRQGGLDNEQF

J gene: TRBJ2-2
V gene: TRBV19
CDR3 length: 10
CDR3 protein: ASAQFTGELF

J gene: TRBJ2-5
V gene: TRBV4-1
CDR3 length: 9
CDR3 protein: ASSQGQTQY

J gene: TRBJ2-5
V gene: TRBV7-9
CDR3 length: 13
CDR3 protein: ASSLAGTGGETQY

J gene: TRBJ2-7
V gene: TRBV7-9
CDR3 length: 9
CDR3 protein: ASSPSYEQY

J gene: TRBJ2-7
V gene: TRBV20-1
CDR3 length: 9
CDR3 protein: SATGAYKQY

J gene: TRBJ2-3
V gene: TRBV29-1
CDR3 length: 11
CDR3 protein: SADGQGTDTQY

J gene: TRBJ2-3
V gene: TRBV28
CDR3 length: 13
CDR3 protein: ASRRLAASTDTQY

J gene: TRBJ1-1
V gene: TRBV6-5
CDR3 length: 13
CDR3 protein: ASSAWDRGGTEAF

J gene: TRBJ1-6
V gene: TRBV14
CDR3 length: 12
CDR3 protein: ASSQGWDNSPLH

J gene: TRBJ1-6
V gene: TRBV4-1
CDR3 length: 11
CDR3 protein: ASSQDRGSPLH

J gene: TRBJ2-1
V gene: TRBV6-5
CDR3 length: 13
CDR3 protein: ASRLQGELYNEQF